This T cell receptor (beta chain) appears in the sequencing data of a study of breast tumors, draining lymph nodes, adjacent tissues. Study conclusions and caveats: Luminal-like breast cancer showed significantly greater tumor-nontumor repertoire similarity than basal-like breast cancer did. Tumors had less TCR diversity than lymph nodes, more than nontumor tissue.

Each CDR3 protein is one row after TCRdb ran MiXCR on the multiplex PCR reads. Among roughly 16,000 distinct CDR3 sequences listed, around 60% were seen once. V shed 9 bases and J 0 bases; nucleotides not matched to a gene: 4. Germline loops: CDR1 SNHLY, CDR2 FYNNEI. The CDR3 sequence is 14 residues long. As concerns this clonotype: The antigen is undetermined.

The V call is TRBV2, the J call TRBJ1-3, with 8 positions matching TRBD1. The source material was tumor-adjacent breast tissue. The clonotype was recovered from a female donor with breast cancer. Some clones in this sample may be carry-over from other donors' samples. The CDR3 is CASKTGGSGNTIYF. The CDR3 DNA sequence: TGTGCCAGTAAAACAGGGGGCTCTGGAAACACCATATATTTT.